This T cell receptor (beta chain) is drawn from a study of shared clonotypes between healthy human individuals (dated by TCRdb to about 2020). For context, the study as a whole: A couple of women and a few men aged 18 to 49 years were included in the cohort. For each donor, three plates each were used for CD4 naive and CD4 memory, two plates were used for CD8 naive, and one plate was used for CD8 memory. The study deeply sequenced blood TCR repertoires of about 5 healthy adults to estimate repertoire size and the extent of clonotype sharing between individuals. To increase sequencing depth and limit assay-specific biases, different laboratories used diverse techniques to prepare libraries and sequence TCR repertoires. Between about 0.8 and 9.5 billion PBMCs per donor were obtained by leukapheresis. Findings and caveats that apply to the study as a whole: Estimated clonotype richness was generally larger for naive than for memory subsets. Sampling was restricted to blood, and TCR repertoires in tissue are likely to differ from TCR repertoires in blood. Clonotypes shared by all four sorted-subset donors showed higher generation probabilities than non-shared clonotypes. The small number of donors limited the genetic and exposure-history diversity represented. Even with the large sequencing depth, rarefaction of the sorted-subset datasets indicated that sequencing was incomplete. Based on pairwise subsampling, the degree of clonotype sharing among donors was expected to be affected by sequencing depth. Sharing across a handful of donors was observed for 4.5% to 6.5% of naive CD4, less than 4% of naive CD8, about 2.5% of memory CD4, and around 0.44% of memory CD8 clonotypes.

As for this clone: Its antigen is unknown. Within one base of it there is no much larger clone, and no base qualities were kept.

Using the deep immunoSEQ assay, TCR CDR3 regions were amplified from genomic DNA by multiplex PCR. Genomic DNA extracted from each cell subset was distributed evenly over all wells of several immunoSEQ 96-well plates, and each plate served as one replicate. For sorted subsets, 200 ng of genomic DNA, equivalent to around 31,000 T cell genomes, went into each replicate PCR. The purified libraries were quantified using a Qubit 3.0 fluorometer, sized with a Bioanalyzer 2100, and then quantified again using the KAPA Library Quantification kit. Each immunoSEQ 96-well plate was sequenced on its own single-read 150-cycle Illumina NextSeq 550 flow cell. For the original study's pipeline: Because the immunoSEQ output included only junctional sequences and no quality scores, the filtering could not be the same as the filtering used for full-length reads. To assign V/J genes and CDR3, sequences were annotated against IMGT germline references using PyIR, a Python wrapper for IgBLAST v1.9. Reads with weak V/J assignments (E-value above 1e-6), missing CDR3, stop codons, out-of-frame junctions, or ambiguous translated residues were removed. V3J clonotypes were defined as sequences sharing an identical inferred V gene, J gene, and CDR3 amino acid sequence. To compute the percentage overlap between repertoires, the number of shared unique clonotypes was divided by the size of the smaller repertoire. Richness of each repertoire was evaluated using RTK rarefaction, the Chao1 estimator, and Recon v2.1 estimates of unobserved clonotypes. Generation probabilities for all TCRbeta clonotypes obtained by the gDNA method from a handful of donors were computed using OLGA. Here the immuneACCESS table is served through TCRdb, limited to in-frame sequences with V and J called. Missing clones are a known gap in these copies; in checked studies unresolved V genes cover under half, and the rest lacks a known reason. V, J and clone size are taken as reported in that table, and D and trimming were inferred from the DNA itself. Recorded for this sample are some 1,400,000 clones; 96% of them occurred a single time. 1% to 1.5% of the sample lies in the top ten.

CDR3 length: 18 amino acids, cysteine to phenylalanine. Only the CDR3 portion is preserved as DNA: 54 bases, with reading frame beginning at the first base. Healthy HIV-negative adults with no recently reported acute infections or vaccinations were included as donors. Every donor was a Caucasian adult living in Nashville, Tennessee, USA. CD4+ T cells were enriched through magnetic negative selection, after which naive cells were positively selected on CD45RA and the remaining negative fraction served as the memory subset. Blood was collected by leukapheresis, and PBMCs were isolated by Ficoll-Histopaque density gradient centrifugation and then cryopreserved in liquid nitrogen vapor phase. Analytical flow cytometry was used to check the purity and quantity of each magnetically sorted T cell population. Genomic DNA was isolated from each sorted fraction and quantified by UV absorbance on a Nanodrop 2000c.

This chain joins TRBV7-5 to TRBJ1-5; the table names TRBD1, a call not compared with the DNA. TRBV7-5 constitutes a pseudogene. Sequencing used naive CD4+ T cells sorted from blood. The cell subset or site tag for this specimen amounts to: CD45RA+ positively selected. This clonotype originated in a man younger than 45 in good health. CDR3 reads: CVRSLGTGGVISNQPQHF. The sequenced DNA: TGTGTCAGAAGCTTAGGCACAGGGGGAGTTATTAGCAATCAGCCCCAGCATTTT.